This passage covers 22 T cell receptor beta chains from one sample sequenced in a study of T cell changes during pregnancy in multiple sclerosis. Here immunoSEQ multiplex PCR was the method, and the copy in TCRdb shows in-frame clones only, minus some. The table lists under 95,000 clones, over 85% of them singletons. The material sequenced was peripheral blood, taken in the second trimester of pregnancy. Receptors originate from a female donor in good health, enrolled as a control in a pregnancy study.

The chain joins TRBV30 to TRBJ2-1; no clear D. The V and J ends lost 0 bases and 10 bases respectively, with 10 bases between them. This CDR3 is built from 12 residues. In germline, CDR1 is GTSNPN, CDR2 SVGIG (reference sequence). CDR3 in amino acids: CAWSVPHLEQFF. DNA for the CDR3: TGTGCCTGGAGTGTGCCCCACCTAGAGCAGTTCTTC.

This sequence joins TRBV5-6 and TRBJ2-7, with 7 bases fitting TRBD1. After removal of 2 bases from V and 2 bases from J, the junction contained 1 base not matched to a gene. Per the germline V gene, CDR1 is SGHDT and CDR2 is YYEEEE. CDR3 size: 13 residues. The CDR3 region has the DNA TGTGCCAGCAGCTTTGACAGGGCCTACGAGCAGTACTTC. Protein: CASSFDRAYEQYF.

The V and J genes are TRBV5-1 and TRBJ2-1; TRBD2 matches 13 bases. Germline-derived CDR1 and CDR2 are SGHRS and YFSETQ. This CDR3 is 16 amino acids long. V was clipped by 4 bases and J by 7 bases; unmatched bases: 8. CDR3 in amino acids: CASSPLPLAGGNEQFF. In DNA, the CDR3 is TGCGCCAGCAGCCCCCTCCCACTAGCGGGAGGGAATGAGCAGTTCTTC.

The CDR3 DNA reads TGTGCCAGCAGTGGACTACCGGGACAGGGGTCTTTTTACAATTCACCCCTCCACTTT. It codes for CASSGLPGQGSFYNSPLHF. The chain has TRBV27 and TRBJ1-6; 10 bases agree with TRBD1. CDR3 size: 19 residues. Looked up from germline, CDR1 is MNHEY and CDR2 is SMNVEV (reference sequence). V lost 5 bases and J lost 7; bases outside the gene matches: 17.

The chain is built from TRBV2 and TRBJ2-1; 8 bases are a match to TRBD1. Germline V gene data show CDR1 as SNHLY and CDR2 as FYNNEI. V gave up 5 bases and J gave up 5 bases; unmatched junction bases: 8. The CDR3 is 15 amino acids. The CDR3 DNA reads TGTGCCAGCAGTCCCGGACAGGGAATAAACAATGAGCAGTTCTTC. Translating it yields CASSPGQGINNEQFF.

The CDR3 protein is CASKDGGTYEQYF. Here the CDR3 DNA reads TGTGCCAGCAAAGACGGGGGAACCTACGAGCAGTACTTC. The chain has TRBV6-1 and TRBJ2-7; tentatively, D is TRBD2 (6 bases). Trimming shortened V by 7 bases and J by 2 bases, and 12 bases separated the two germline ends. Germline-derived CDR1 and CDR2 are MNHNS and SASEGT. This CDR3 is 13 amino acids long.

This sequence joins TRBV2 and TRBJ2-7, with 10 bases that match TRBD2. V lost 6 bases to trimming and J lost 3 bases; unmatched junction nucleotides: 2. The length of the CDR3 is 13 residues. The V gene's germline CDR1 is SNHLY and CDR2 FYNNEI. CDR3 sequence (DNA): TGTGCCAGCAGCGGACTAGCGGACTACGAGCAGTACTTC. Its protein is CASSGLADYEQYF.

V gene TRBV20-1 combines with J gene TRBJ1-1; no clear D gene. V lost 5 bases, J lost 0 bases, and 4 bases lay in between. The germline CDR1 and CDR2 sequences are DFQATT and SNEGSKA (reference sequence). The CDR3 runs to 11 residues. CDR3 sequence reads: CSAPMNTEAFF. The CDR3 DNA reads TGCAGTGCTCCAATGAACACTGAAGCTTTCTTT.

The chain combines TRBV18 with TRBJ2-2, with D possibly TRBD1 on 5 matching bases. This CDR3 is built from 17 residues. V was pared by 3 bases and J by 1 base, with 15 bases between. Germline CDR1 reads KGHSH; CDR2 reads LQKENI. The CDR3 reads CASSPTPRVGNTGELFF. The CDR3, as DNA: TGTGCCAGCTCACCGACCCCCAGGGTAGGGAACACCGGGGAGCTGTTTTTT.

The rearrangement joins TRBV6-5 to TRBJ2-5; D is unresolved. Germline V gene sequence: CDR1 MNHEY, CDR2 SVGAGI. V was cut by 6 bases and J by 5 bases, with 13 bases left in between. The CDR3 has 13 residues. The CDR3 DNA is TGTGCCAGCAGGACTCCAAAGTCGGAGACCCAGTACTTC. It specifies CASRTPKSETQYF.

This sequence joins TRBV5-1 and TRBJ2-1, with D possibly being TRBD2 (6 bases). CDR1 SGHRS and CDR2 YFSETQ come from the germline V gene. CDR3 length equals 16 residues. Trimming removed 0 bases from V and 0 bases from J, with 10 bases in between. CDR3 coding DNA: TGCGCCAGCAGCTTGGAAGGAGGGAGCTCCTACAATGAGCAGTTCTTC. Its translation: CASSLEGGSSYNEQFF. The variable domain in full, with the rest retrieved from reference TRBV5-1 and TRBJ2-1, is KAGVTQTPRYLIKTRGQQVTLSCSPISGHRSVSWYQQTPGQGLQFLFEYFSETQRNKGNFPGRFSGRQFSNSRSEMNVSTLELGDSALYLCASSLEGGSSYNEQFFGPGTRLTVL.

The genes are TRBV28 and TRBJ1-2; the match to TRBD1 covers 9 bases. V was clipped by 3 bases and J by 8 bases; unmatched bases: 10. This CDR3 contains 15 residues. Germline loops: CDR1 MDHEN, CDR2 SYDVKM. The CDR3 nucleotides read TGTGCCAGCAGTTTCGGGACAGGGCCTGTCCAAGGCTACACCTTC. Protein: CASSFGTGPVQGYTF.

This clone was counted only a few times. The rearrangement links TRBV4-1 to TRBJ2-7; D gene unclear. The CDR3 covers 14 residues. Trimming left V 1 base short and J 5 bases short, with 12 bases between. Germline CDR1 is MGHRA and CDR2 is YSYEKL. CDR3 sequence (DNA): TGCGCCAGCAGCCAAGGTAACGTTCCGGACGAGCAGTACTTC. Its protein is CASSQGNVPDEQYF.

The V call is TRBV4-1, the J call TRBJ1-4, with TRBD1 matching 8 bases. The ends lost 2 bases at V and 0 bases at J; junction bases unmatched: 2. This CDR3 is built from 16 residues. Germline V gene data show CDR1 as MGHRA and CDR2 as YSYEKL. The CDR3 is CASSQLQGATNEKLFF. The CDR3, as DNA: TGCGCCAGCAGCCAATTACAGGGGGCAACTAATGAAAAACTGTTTTTT.

This sequence joins TRBV4-1 and TRBJ2-1; unclear D gene. The CDR3 loop spans 14 amino acids. Trimming left V 4 bases short and J 0 bases short, with 7 bases between. In germline, CDR1 is MGHRA, CDR2 YSYEKL. The CDR3 is CASSPADSYNEQFF. Written as DNA, the CDR3 is TGCGCCAGCAGCCCCGCAGACTCCTACAATGAGCAGTTCTTC.

The chain carries TRBV11-2 and TRBJ1-3, with TRBD1 identical over 7 bases. The trim removed 3 bases at V and 4 bases at J, leaving 6 bases unmatched. CDR1 and CDR2 from the germline V gene are SGHAT and FQNNGV. The CDR3 length is 15 residues. DNA for the CDR3: TGTGCCAGCAGCTTCGAGACAGGGTACGGAAACACCATATATTTT. Protein product: CASSFETGYGNTIYF.

The gene calls are TRBV28 and TRBJ2-3, with 9 bases matching TRBD1. Germline CDR1 reads MDHEN; CDR2 reads SYDVKM. V gave up 8 bases and J gave up 3 bases; unmatched junction bases: 6. There are 14 residues in the CDR3. CDR3 region: CASDRDRATDTQYF. CDR3 nucleotide sequence: TGTGCCAGCGACAGGGACAGGGCAACAGATACGCAGTATTTT.

This chain joins TRBV5-1 and TRBJ2-2; 11 positions agree with TRBD1. V gave up 4 bases and J gave up 7 bases; unmatched junction bases: 9. The CDR3 runs 16 residues. The germline gives CDR1 SGHRS, CDR2 YFSETQ. The DNA for the CDR3 is TGCGCCAGCAGCGGGGGACAGGGGGTATTGAACGGGGAGCTGTTTTTT. Protein: CASSGGQGVLNGELFF. The full variable domain, completed using reference TRBV5-1 and TRBJ2-2, is KAGVTQTPRYLIKTRGQQVTLSCSPISGHRSVSWYQQTPGQGLQFLFEYFSETQRNKGNFPGRFSGRQFSNSRSEMNVSTLELGDSALYLCASSGGQGVLNGELFFGEGSRLTVL.

V is TRBV2 and J is TRBJ2-7, with 14 bases fitting TRBD2. Germline-derived CDR1 and CDR2 are SNHLY and FYNNEI. The CDR3 consists of 16 residues. J lost 0 bases, V lost 4 bases, and 2 bases had no gene match. The CDR3 region has the DNA TGTGCCAGCAGTGCCGGGACTAGCGGGAGCTCCTACGAGCAGTACTTC. Its protein product is CASSAGTSGSSYEQYF.

The chain recombines TRBV2 with TRBJ1-5, with a tentative D call TRBD1 (6 bases). Germline CDR1 is SNHLY and CDR2 is FYNNEI. The V end lost 8 bases, the J end lost 5 bases, and 10 bases lay between the germline ends. The CDR3 runs 12 residues. The CDR3 DNA reads as TGTGCCAGCTCGACAGGAGATCAGCCCCAGCATTTT. Translated, it gives CASSTGDQPQHF.

This sequence joins TRBV19 and TRBJ2-7; the match to TRBD1 covers 10 bases. In germline, CDR1 is LNHDA, CDR2 SQIVND (reference sequence). Trimming took 4 bases from V and 7 from J; bases not matched to a gene: 4. The CDR3 is 13 residues long. The CDR3 protein is CASSTGQGGEQYF. CDR3 DNA sequence: TGTGCCAGTAGTACTGGACAGGGGGGGGAGCAGTACTTC.

Only one count was recorded for this clone. This sequence joins TRBV28 and TRBJ2-7; the D gene is possibly TRBD2 (5 bases). The V gene lost 2 bases and the J gene lost 6 bases, with 11 bases spanning the gap. The length of the CDR3 is 13 residues. CDR1 is MDHEN and CDR2 is SYDVKM in the germline V gene. CDR3 in amino acids: CASSLRGTREQYF. CDR3 sequence (DNA): TGTGCCAGCAGTTTACGGGGAACCCGCGAGCAGTACTTC.